The sequence of this TCR beta chain was determined in a study of CD8 T cells in ankylosing spondylitis. This clonotype was recorded a few times. No antigen is known for it. Researchers built TCR beta libraries using quantitative 5'-RACE with molecular barcodes. MiXCR was run by TCRdb on the 5' RACE reads, yielding one entry per CDR3 protein. The sample includes around 330,000 distinct CDR3 sequences, around 10% of them seen just once. The study, taken as a whole, reports: Disease-linked clones displayed a CD8+ phenotype and appeared relatively rarely in peripheral blood. Matched ankylosing spondylitis synovial fluid reportedly contained a significantly enriched population of disease-linked clones. In ankylosing spondylitis blood, a motif of eight highly homologous TCR beta variants appeared characteristic.

The V end was cut by 0 bases, the J end by 3 bases, with 9 bases between. Germline CDR1 and CDR2: LGHNA and YSLEER. This CDR3 spans 15 amino acids. This receptor was obtained from a female donor with ankylosing spondylitis or in good health (not recorded which). Sequenced sample: blood, either unsorted or a sorted T cell fraction (not recorded which). The rearrangement joins TRBV4-3 to TRBJ2-1, with unresolved D. Here the CDR3 reads CASSQDFAGYNEQFF. The CDR3 bases are TGCGCCAGCAGCCAAGATTTTGCAGGCTACAATGAGCAGTTCTTC.